Below, 30 T cell receptor beta chains from the same sample are listed, as sequenced in a study of T-cell reconstitution after alpha-beta-depleted transplantation in children. The TCRbeta library incorporated unique molecular identifiers. TCRdb re-analysed the PCR reads in MiXCR, keeping a single row per CDR3 protein. This table holds approximately 200,000 distinct CDR3 sequences, 14% to 15% found once. The material sequenced was PBMCs from the stem cell graft donor, taken from the stem cell graft. These receptors came from a human donor who donated a stem cell graft to a child with acute lymphoblastic leukemia.

The chain employs TRBV29-1 and TRBJ1-2; D might be TRBD1 (5 bases). The CDR3 is 19 amino acids. Per the germline V gene, CDR1 is SQVTM and CDR2 is ANQGSEA. With 0 bases removed from V and 5 bases from J, the gap between germline ends came to 28 bases. The CDR3 region has the DNA TGCAGCGTTGAAGATCACTCGGGAGGGGCCCGCGCCCGGGGGTATGGCTACACCTTC. This translates into CSVEDHSGGARARGYGYTF.

This clonotype was counted ten times or more. CDR3 nucleotide sequence: TGCAGCGTTGAAGACCCGGACAGGGTCGACTATGGCTACACCTTC. The encoded protein is CSVEDPDRVDYGYTF. This chain connects TRBV29-1 to TRBJ1-2, with 8 bases matching TRBD1. The junction had 6 bases not matched to a gene; V was cut back by 0 bases and J by 3 bases. Germline CDR1 reads SQVTM; CDR2 reads ANQGSEA. This CDR3 is 15 amino acids long.

This clonotype was seen many times. Written as DNA, the CDR3 is TGTGCCAGCAGTTCTCCGGGACACTCCTACGAGCAGTACTTC. Translated: CASSSPGHSYEQYF. The rearrangement links TRBV28 to TRBJ2-7, with a possible D match to TRBD1 (6 bases). This CDR3 spans 14 amino acids. Deletions cut 4 bases from V and 0 bases from J, with 10 bases between. The germline V gene has CDR1 MDHEN and CDR2 SYDVKM.

This clonotype was seen many times. CDR3 loop: CASLVRDRGTGDEQFF. DNA for the CDR3: TGTGCCAGCTTGGTTCGGGATCGCGGGACTGGCGATGAGCAGTTCTTC. This chain uses TRBV12-3 or TRBV12-4 with TRBJ2-1; weak D call: TRBD2 (6 bases). The V and J ends lost 8 bases and 8 bases respectively, with 25 bases between them. The CDR3 loop spans 16 amino acids.

This clonotype was seen ten or more times. CDR3 nucleotide sequence: TGCGCCAGCAGCCCCTTCCCATCAGGGGGCGAGCAGTACTTC. It codes for CASSPFPSGGEQYF. The chain carries TRBV5-1 and TRBJ2-7, with TRBD1 matching 7 bases. CDR3 length: 14 amino acids. V lost 4 bases and J lost 6; bases outside the gene matches: 10. The germline V gene has CDR1 SGHRS and CDR2 YFSETQ.

The table lists this clonotype with many counts. This chain links TRBV5-1 with TRBJ2-3; 7 bases map to TRBD2. V was pared by 0 bases and J by 6 bases, with 7 bases of the junction left unmatched. The CDR3 has 15 residues. CDR1 and CDR2 (germline): SGHRS, YFSETQ. CDR3 in DNA: TGCGCCAGCAGCTTGGGGCTAGCGGTGGCGGATACGCAGTATTTT. It translates to CASSLGLAVADTQYF.

This clonotype was found a few times. The chain couples TRBV30 to TRBJ2-1; 7 bases are a match to TRBD2. Trimming at V came to 3 bases and at J to 7 bases, leaving 9 bases not matched to a gene. Germline-derived CDR1 and CDR2 are GTSNPN and SVGIG (reference sequence). This CDR3 has 14 amino acids. CDR3 sequence reads: CAWSFSPGGNEQFF. DNA for the CDR3: TGTGCCTGGAGCTTCTCGCCGGGGGGAAATGAGCAGTTCTTC.

V and J are TRBV7-9 and TRBJ1-1; tentative D call: TRBD1 (5 bases). The germline V gene encodes CDR1 SEHNR and CDR2 FQNEAQ (reference sequence). The CDR3 covers 15 residues. V lost 5 bases, J lost 4 bases, and 17 bases lay in between. The DNA for the CDR3 is TGTGCCAGCAGCCAACTCCTCCGGGGGACCACTGAAGCTTTCTTT. It specifies CASSQLLRGTTEAFF.

This clonotype was observed a handful of times. The J gene is TRBJ2-2, the V gene TRBV5-1; TRBD2 matches 7 bases. The length of the CDR3 is 16 residues. From germline, CDR1 is SGHRS and CDR2 YFSETQ. V dropped 4 bases and J dropped 3; count of bases not matched to a gene: 9. CDR3 sequence (DNA): TGCGCCAGCAGCCCCCGGGGAGGGCCGGACACCGGGGAGCTGTTTTTT. Protein sequence: CASSPRGGPDTGELFF.

The chain uses TRBV11-2 and TRBJ2-5; 10 nucleotides align to TRBD1. Germline V gene lookup returns CDR1 SGHAT and CDR2 FQNNGV. The ends lost 5 bases at V and 3 bases at J; junction bases unmatched: 6. This CDR3 has 15 amino acids. In nucleotides, the CDR3 is TGTGCCAGCAGCACCGATGGGACAGGGGAAGAGACCCAGTACTTC. Translation: CASSTDGTGEETQYF.

This chain joins TRBV30 and TRBJ2-6; no clear D. The germline V gene encodes CDR1 GTSNPN and CDR2 SVGIG (reference sequence). This CDR3 has 13 residues. The V end lost 3 bases, the J end lost 0 bases, and 3 bases lay between the germline ends. In nucleotides, the CDR3 is TGTGCCTGGAGAACCTCTGGGGCCAACGTCCTGACTTTC. Translation gives CAWRTSGANVLTF.

This clonotype was found a few times. The V and J genes are TRBV12-3 or TRBV12-4 and TRBJ2-1, with TRBD2 identical over 7 bases. The J segment lost 2 bases and the V segment lost 2 bases, leaving 12 bases of the junction unmatched. The CDR3 has 18 amino acids. The DNA for the CDR3 is TGTGCCAGCAGTTTACCAGCCAAAGGCGGGGGACCCTACAATGAGCAGTTCTTC. The encoded protein is CASSLPAKGGGPYNEQFF.

The table lists this clonotype with many counts. The rearrangement joins TRBV6-1 to TRBJ1-1; 8 bases fit TRBD1. This CDR3 is 14 amino acids long. CDR1 is MNHNS, CDR2 SASEGT, per germline. The J segment lost 5 bases and the V segment lost 6 bases, leaving 8 bases of the junction unmatched. The CDR3 spells CASSPQGARTEAFF. The CDR3 DNA reads TGTGCCAGCAGCCCCCAGGGGGCGAGGACTGAAGCTTTCTTT.

This clonotype was detected many times. The chain joins TRBV29-1 to TRBJ2-1; 11 nucleotides agree with TRBD2. CDR3 size: 16 residues. V was clipped by 3 bases and J by 5 bases; unmatched bases: 9. The germline CDR1 and CDR2 sequences are SQVTM and ANQGSEA. Here the CDR3 DNA reads TGCAGCGTTGACAAAATCACTAGCGGGAGAAACAATGAGCAGTTCTTC. Translated: CSVDKITSGRNNEQFF.

This clonotype was counted many times. CDR3 loop: CASSLGVQSSYEQYF. The DNA for the CDR3 is TGTGCCAGCAGTTTAGGGGTTCAGAGCTCCTACGAGCAGTACTTC. V is TRBV12-3 or TRBV12-4 and J is TRBJ2-7; no definite D call. V lost 1 base to trimming and J lost 0 bases, with 10 bases between them. CDR3 length: 15 residues.

The chain couples TRBV27 to TRBJ2-7; D is possibly TRBD2 (6 bases). Germline V gene sequence: CDR1 MNHEY, CDR2 SMNVEV (reference sequence). The V gene lost 6 bases and the J gene lost 5 bases, with 14 bases spanning the gap. The CDR3 covers 13 residues. The CDR3 nucleotides read TGTGCCAGCAGGTCCGGGAGTTTTGACGAGCAGTACTTC. Its translation is CASRSGSFDEQYF.

In its sample, this clonotype was seen a few times. V and J are TRBV28 and TRBJ1-1; D might be TRBD1 (5 bases). V was pared by 7 bases and J by 11 bases, with 23 bases between. The CDR3 loop spans 14 amino acids. Germline V lookup: CDR1 MDHEN, CDR2 SYDVKM. CDR3 sequence reads: CASTTGAMTDRAFF. CDR3 nucleotide sequence: TGTGCCAGCACCACCGGGGCGATGACTGATCGGGCTTTCTTT.

There are many counts of this clonotype. The chain has TRBV7-9 and TRBJ2-5; no clear D. V lost 4 bases, J lost 3 bases, and 18 bases lay in between. This CDR3 comprises 16 residues. Germline V gene lookup returns CDR1 SEHNR and CDR2 FQNEAQ (reference sequence). CDR3 in DNA: TGTGCCAGCAGCTCGAGAGACAAATCCTACAAAGAGACCCAGTACTTC. Residues: CASSSRDKSYKETQYF. The whole variable domain, filled in from reference TRBV7-9 and TRBJ2-5, reads DTGVSQNPRHKITKRGQNVTFRCDPISEHNRLYWYRQTLGQGPEFLTYFQNEAQLEKSRLLSDRFSAERPKGSFSTLEIQRTEQGDSAMYLCASSSRDKSYKETQYFGPGTRLLVL.

The rearrangement links TRBV6-1 to TRBJ2-7; maybe TRBD1 (5 bases). V shed 6 bases and J shed 3 bases, with 21 bases lying between them. The V gene's germline CDR1 is MNHNS and CDR2 SASEGT. The CDR3 length is 16 residues. The CDR3 DNA reads TGTGCCAGCAGATGGGGCCACAGGAGTCACCGCTACGAGCAGTACTTC. Its protein is CASRWGHRSHRYEQYF.

This clonotype came up many times. This chain uses TRBV6-1 with TRBJ1-2; D is unclear. Germline V lookup: CDR1 MNHNS, CDR2 SASEGT. Trimming left V 5 bases short and J 4 bases short, with 17 bases between. The CDR3 is 15 amino acids. The CDR3 nucleotides read TGTGCCAGCAGTCGGACCGAAGAGAGTCGCTATGGCTACACCTTC. This sequence encodes CASSRTEESRYGYTF.

Points on this clonotype: A much larger clone lies a single base off, so this may be a read error. The chain carries TRBV20-1 and TRBJ1-1; perhaps TRBD1 as D (5 bases). In germline, CDR1 is DFQATT, CDR2 SNEGSKA (reference sequence). The CDR3 sequence is 14 residues long. As DNA, the CDR3 is TGCAGTGCTAGAGGAGGCAGGGAGAACACTAAAGCTTTCTTT. Its translation is CSARGGRENTKAFF.

Many counts were recorded for this clonotype. The J gene is TRBJ2-5, the V gene TRBV25-1; D unresolved. The V and J ends lost 4 bases and 1 base respectively, with 10 bases between them. There are 14 residues in the CDR3. Per germline, CDR1 MGHDK and CDR2 SYGVNS. CDR3 amino acids: CASSARPTQETQYF. CDR3 DNA: TGTGCCAGCAGTGCCCGACCTACCCAAGAGACCCAGTACTTC.

This clonotype was observed at least ten times. The rearrangement uses TRBV5-1 and TRBJ1-1, with 8 bases identical to TRBD1. Germline assignment: CDR1 SGHRS and CDR2 YFSETQ. The V segment lost 4 bases and the J segment 0 bases; nucleotides outside the gene matches: 5. The CDR3 spans 15 residues. CDR3 in amino acids: CASSGGTGMNTEAFF. CDR3 sequence (DNA): TGCGCCAGCAGCGGGGGGACAGGAATGAACACTGAAGCTTTCTTT.

A few counts support this clonotype. The gene calls are TRBV5-1 and TRBJ1-2; D is unresolved. The CDR3 covers 15 residues. With 0 bases removed from V and 2 bases from J, the gap between germline ends came to 11 bases. Germline V CDR1 and CDR2: SGHRS, YFSETQ. The chain's CDR3 is CASSLGGDFNYGYTF. Written as DNA, the CDR3 is TGCGCCAGCAGCTTGGGTGGTGATTTCAACTATGGCTACACCTTC.

In its sample, this clonotype was seen many times. The rearrangement links TRBV7-2 to TRBJ2-1, with TRBD2 as a possible D gene (5 bases). Germline loops: CDR1 SGHTA, CDR2 FQGNSA. The CDR3 sequence is 14 residues long. V dropped 7 bases and J dropped 8 bases, with 18 bases sitting between them. CDR3 sequence: CASTKRTFGYEQFF. The CDR3 DNA sequence: TGTGCCAGCACGAAGCGGACGTTCGGTTATGAGCAGTTCTTC.

In this sample, this clonotype turned up many times. V and J are TRBV25-1 and TRBJ2-5; 10 nucleotides line up with TRBD2. V gave up 4 bases and J gave up 5 bases; unmatched junction bases: 10. CDR3 size: 16 residues. CDR1 MGHDK and CDR2 SYGVNS come from the germline V gene. CDR3 nucleotide sequence: TGTGCCAGCAGTGGGTACAGCGGGAGGGCCGGGGAGACCCAGTACTTC. Residues: CASSGYSGRAGETQYF.

Worth noting for this clonotype: This may be a read error, as it is one base from a much larger clone. As the CDR3 is not closed by the conserved phenylalanine or tryptophan, this likely results from a read error. The V call is TRBV7-9, the J call TRBJ1-2, with unresolved D. This CDR3 comprises 12 residues. CDR1 and CDR2 from the germline V gene are SEHNR and FQNEAQ (reference sequence). Deletions cut 1 base from V and 3 bases from J, with 3 bases between. The CDR3 DNA reads as TGTGCCAGCAGCTTAGACTACTATGGCTACACCTTG. Its protein is CASSLDYYGYTL.

CDR3 loop: CASTLAGGPYNEQFF. The DNA of the CDR3 is TGTGCCAGCACCCTAGCGGGAGGGCCCTACAATGAGCAGTTCTTC. This sequence joins TRBV7-9 and TRBJ2-1; 12 bases fit TRBD2. V was pared by 7 bases and J by 2 bases, with 3 bases of the junction left unmatched. Germline loops: CDR1 SEHNR, CDR2 FQNEAQ (reference sequence). The CDR3 spans 15 residues. The variable domain in full, completed from reference TRBV7-9 and TRBJ2-1, reads DTGVSQNPRHKITKRGQNVTFRCDPISEHNRLYWYRQTLGQGPEFLTYFQNEAQLEKSRLLSDRFSAERPKGSFSTLEIQRTEQGDSAMYLCASTLAGGPYNEQFFGPGTRLTVL.

This clonotype was observed at least ten times. This rearrangement joins TRBV5-1 to TRBJ1-2, with a weak D call TRBD1 (6 bases). Trimming removed 2 bases at V and 3 bases at J, with 23 bases between. The CDR3 is 18 residues long. Germline V gene sequence: CDR1 SGHRS, CDR2 YFSETQ. The CDR3 protein is CASSLRGQSNSFYYGYTF. In DNA, the CDR3 is TGCGCCAGCAGCTTACGAGGACAGTCGAATAGCTTCTACTATGGCTACACCTTC.

This clonotype was seen many times. This chain uses TRBV6-5 with TRBJ2-3, with D unclear. Germline V gene sequence: CDR1 MNHEY, CDR2 SVGAGI. V lost 5 bases, J lost 2 bases, and 11 bases lay in between. The CDR3 sequence is 14 residues long. CDR3 residues: CASSTRVPTDTQYF. CDR3 sequence (DNA): TGTGCCAGCAGTACTCGAGTCCCCACAGATACGCAGTATTTT.